This passage covers 9 T cell receptor beta chains from one sample sequenced in a study of regulatory T cells in long-lasting Graves disease. The time point was: newly diagnosed GD, antithyroid drugs for less than 3 months. PBMC-extracted RNA yielded the TCR library. Construction of the TCR beta libraries employed iRepertoire HTBI primers in conjunction with Arm-PCR of CDR3 regions. Via MiXCR, TCRdb re-called the multiplex PCR reads, giving one row per CDR3 protein. Of 200,000 to 250,000 distinct CDR3 sequences listed, around a fifth are singletons. These data were likewise used in another study, on T cells in Graves' hyperthyroidism and ophthalmopathy.

The sequencing here drew on peripheral blood mononuclear cells (PBMCs), taken at new diagnosis, from a patient treated with antithyroid drugs. All receptors derive from a woman aged 25 to 39 with Graves disease.

This clonotype was seen a few times. The chain has TRBV7-9 and TRBJ2-7; 9 bases line up with TRBD1. V lost 0 bases to trimming and J lost 6 bases; unmatched junction nucleotides: 3. There are 14 residues in the CDR3. The germline CDR1 and CDR2 sequences are SEHNR and FQNEAQ (reference sequence). CDR3 bases: TGTGCCAGCAGCTTAGCTGGGACAGGGACCGAGCAGTACTTC. Its translation is CASSLAGTGTEQYF.

This chain uses TRBV2 with TRBJ1-2; a weak D match, TRBD1 (6 bases). The ends were cut back, 6 bases at V and 8 bases at J, with 16 bases in the middle. The CDR3 consists of 13 residues. Germline CDR1 reads SNHLY; CDR2 reads FYNNEI. CDR3 in DNA: TGTGCCAGCAGGCCAGGGGAGGTTGGCGGCTACACCTTC. As protein: CASRPGEVGGYTF.

The chain has TRBV28 and TRBJ1-1; TRBD1 agrees at 11 bases. CDR1 is MDHEN, CDR2 SYDVKM, per germline. With V trimmed by 3 bases and J by 5 bases, 8 bases remained unmatched. The CDR3 runs to 16 residues. The CDR3 sequence: CASSLSDRGLDTEAFF. DNA of the CDR3: TGTGCCAGCAGTTTGTCGGACAGGGGGCTGGATACTGAAGCTTTCTTT.

This clonotype was picked up many times. A much larger clonotype is one base distant, so this may be a read error. The chain recombines TRBV2 with TRBJ2-5, with D unclear. V shed 1 base and J shed 5 bases, with 8 bases lying between them. The CDR3 extends over 13 amino acids. In germline, CDR1 is SNHLY, CDR2 FYNNEI. In nucleotides, the CDR3 is TGTGCCAGCAGTGAAGACCCCGGGGAGACCCAGTACTTC. It encodes CASSEDPGETQYF.

J is TRBJ2-7 and V is TRBV15; 8 nucleotides match TRBD2. The CDR3 is 14 residues long. Per germline, CDR1 LNHNV and CDR2 YYDKDF (reference sequence). With 10 bases clipped from V and 0 bases from J, the junction kept 8 bases outside the gene matches. CDR3 protein: CASRPGGSSYEQYF. The CDR3 coding sequence is TGTGCCAGCAGACCGGGAGGGAGCTCCTACGAGCAGTACTTC.

In this sample, this clonotype turned up many times. The V gene is TRBV28, the J gene TRBJ1-1; 8 bases agree with TRBD1. The V gene's germline CDR1 is MDHEN and CDR2 SYDVKM. J was trimmed by 1 base and V by 8 bases; bases with no gene match: 9. This CDR3 has 15 amino acids. The CDR3 loop reads CASRMGQATNTEAFF. The CDR3 coding sequence is TGTGCCAGCCGGATGGGACAGGCAACGAACACTGAAGCTTTCTTT. The whole variable domain, remainder taken from reference TRBV28 and TRBJ1-1, is DVKVTQSSRYLVKRTGEKVFLECVQDMDHENMFWYRQDPGLGLRLIYFSYDVKMKEKGDIPEGYSVSREKKERFSLILESASTNQTSMYLCASRMGQATNTEAFFGQGTRLTVV.

This clonotype was detected ten times or more. Being one base from a much bigger clone, this may be a read error. This CDR3 is missing its conserved last phenylalanine or tryptophan, likely due to a read error. V usage is TRBV6-1 and J usage is TRBJ2-7; D unclear. The V gene lost 7 bases and the J gene lost 8 bases, with 24 bases spanning the gap. This CDR3 has 15 residues. Germline-derived CDR1 and CDR2 are MNHNS and SASEGT. CDR3: CASNLPSTDPGQQYL. CDR3 bases: TGTGCCAGCAACCTCCCGTCGACGGACCCCGGTCAGCAGTACCTC.

This clonotype was recorded many times. V gene TRBV2 combines with J gene TRBJ1-2; possibly TRBD1 for D (5 bases). Germline loops: CDR1 SNHLY, CDR2 FYNNEI. V was pared by 6 bases and J by 0 bases, with 8 bases between. CDR3 length equals 13 residues. The CDR3 bases are TGTGCCAGCAGAGGGACGGCTAACTATGGCTACACCTTC. Translation: CASRGTANYGYTF.

This clonotype was seen repeatedly, ten times or more. This sequence joins TRBV19 and TRBJ2-2; no clear D. The germline gives CDR1 LNHDA, CDR2 SQIVND (reference sequence). The CDR3 extends over 13 amino acids. Trimming removed 3 bases at V and 4 bases at J, with 6 bases between. The CDR3: CASSIRTTGELFF. The CDR3 nucleotides are TGTGCCAGTAGTATCCGGACCACCGGGGAGCTGTTTTTT.